Shown below are 8 T cell receptor beta chains from a single sample sequenced in a study of blood T cell repertoires in COVID-19 (dated by TCRdb to the early 2020s). Libraries were constructed by the immunoSEQ multiplex PCR assay. The source is immuneACCESS, and TCRdb retained only in-frame sequences with V and J called. Part of the clones is not carried over; for the studies checked, unresolved V genes explain less than half of this, and the remainder is unexplained. This sample lists fewer than 350,000 clones; around 87% were detected once. The ten largest clones represent 6.5% to 9.5% of the sample. The specimen sequenced was peripheral blood. These receptors all stem from a woman aged 45-65 years who had recovered from COVID-19.

The genes are TRBV11-2 and TRBJ1-2, with a tentative D call TRBD1 (5 bases). The CDR3 has 16 residues. Germline loops: CDR1 SGHAT, CDR2 FQNNGV. V was pared by 2 bases and J by 8 bases, with 21 bases between. CDR3 DNA: TGTGCCAGCAGCTTAAACGTCTACGGGGGGGATGGAGGCTACACCTTC. The encoded protein is CASSLNVYGGDGGYTF. The full variable domain, in which reference TRBV11-2 and TRBJ1-2 provide the parts outside the CDR3, is EAGVAQSPRYKIIEKRQSVAFWCNPISGHATLYWYQQILGQGPKLLIQFQNNGVVDDSQLPKDRFSAERLKGVDSTLKIQPAKLEDSAVYLCASSLNVYGGDGGYTFGSGTRLTVV.

The rearrangement joins TRBV15 to TRBJ1-3, with D uncertain. Germline CDR1 LNHNV, CDR2 YYDKDF (reference sequence). Trimming removed 0 bases at V and 4 bases at J, with 4 bases between. This CDR3 spans 13 amino acids. CDR3 sequence reads: CATSRDQGNTIYF. The CDR3 DNA reads TGTGCCACCAGCAGAGATCAGGGAAACACCATATATTTT.

The chain carries TRBV11-2 and TRBJ2-7, with D possibly matching TRBD1 (5 bases). CDR1 is SGHAT and CDR2 is FQNNGV in the germline V gene. The CDR3 extends over 15 amino acids. Trimming pared 2 bases from V and 0 bases from J, leaving 11 bases between. The DNA for the CDR3 is TGTGCCAGCAGCTTACACAGGTTCAGCTCCTACGAGCAGTACTTC. Translation: CASSLHRFSSYEQYF.

This clone was seen a handful of times. The CDR3, as DNA: TGTGCCAGCAGCCAAGTGGAGGGTTGGAGGGGCAATCAGCCCCAGCATTTT. This encodes CASSQVEGWRGNQPQHF. This chain joins TRBV3-1 (or the pseudogene TRBV3-2) and TRBJ1-5; D is unclear. The CDR3 has 17 amino acids. Germline V lookup: CDR1 LGHDT, CDR2 YNNKEL (reference sequence). V gave up 1 base and J gave up 2 bases, with 15 bases separating them.

This chain connects TRBV6-5 to TRBJ1-5; D perhaps matches TRBD1 (5 bases). Germline V CDR1 and CDR2: MNHEY, SVGAGI. Deletions cut 8 bases from V and 2 bases from J, with 10 bases between. The CDR3 runs 13 residues. The CDR3 DNA reads as TGTGCCAGCGCGGGGGGGGGCAATCAGCCCCAGCATTTT. Translated: CASAGGGNQPQHF.

CDR3 sequence: CASGRGAPRTDTQYF. The CDR3, as DNA: TGTGCCAGCGGCAGGGGAGCTCCCCGCACAGATACGCAGTATTTT. This rearrangement joins TRBV11-2 to TRBJ2-3; D is perhaps TRBD1 (6 bases). The CDR3 totals 15 residues. V was trimmed by 8 bases and J by 1 base, leaving 16 bases between them. Germline V CDR1 and CDR2: SGHAT, FQNNGV.

The chain combines TRBV4-3 with TRBJ2-1, with 12 bases matching TRBD2. CDR1 and CDR2 (germline): LGHNA, YSLEER. The junction had 5 bases not matched to a gene; V was cut back by 2 bases and J by 9 bases. The CDR3 extends over 15 amino acids. As DNA, the CDR3 is TGCGCCAGCAGCCAACAGACTAGCGGGAGAGCTGAGCAGTTCTTC. Translated: CASSQQTSGRAEQFF.

This clone was detected only a few times. The V and J genes are TRBV5-4 and TRBJ1-3, with a tentative D call TRBD1 (5 bases). V was shortened by 4 bases and J by 2 bases, with 13 bases between the two germline ends. This CDR3 has 15 residues. Looked up from germline, CDR1 is SGHNT and CDR2 is YYREEE (reference sequence). The CDR3 here is CASSPQGLTGNTIYF. For the CDR3, the DNA is TGTGCCAGCAGCCCCCAGGGCCTTACTGGAAACACCATATATTTT. Drawing the rest from reference TRBV5-4 and TRBJ1-3, the complete variable domain is ETGVTQSPTHLIKTRGQQVTLRCSSQSGHNTVSWYQQALGQGPQFIFQYYREEENGRGNFPPRFSGLQFPNYSSELNVNALELDDSALYLCASSPQGLTGNTIYFGEGSWLTVV.